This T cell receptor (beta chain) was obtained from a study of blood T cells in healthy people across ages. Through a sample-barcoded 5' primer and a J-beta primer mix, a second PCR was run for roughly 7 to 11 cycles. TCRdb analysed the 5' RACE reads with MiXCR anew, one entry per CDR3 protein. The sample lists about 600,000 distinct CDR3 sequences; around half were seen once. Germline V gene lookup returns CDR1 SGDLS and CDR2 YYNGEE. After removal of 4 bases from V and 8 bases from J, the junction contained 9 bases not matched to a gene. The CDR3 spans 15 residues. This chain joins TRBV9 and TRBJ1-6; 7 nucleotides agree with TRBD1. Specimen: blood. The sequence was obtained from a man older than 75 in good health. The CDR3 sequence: CASSMTGRPYSPLHF. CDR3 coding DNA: TGTGCCAGCAGCATGACAGGGCGGCCTTATTCACCCCTCCACTTT.